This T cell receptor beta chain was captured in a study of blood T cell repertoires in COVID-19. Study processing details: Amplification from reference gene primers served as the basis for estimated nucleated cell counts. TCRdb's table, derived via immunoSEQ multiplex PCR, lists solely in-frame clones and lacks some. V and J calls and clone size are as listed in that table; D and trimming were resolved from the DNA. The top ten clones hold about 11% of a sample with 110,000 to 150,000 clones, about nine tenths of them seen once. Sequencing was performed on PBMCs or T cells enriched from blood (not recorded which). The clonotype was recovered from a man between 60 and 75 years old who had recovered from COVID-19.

Here the CDR3 DNA reads TGTGCCAGCTCACCTGGGGCAGGGGGAGGCAATCAGCCCCAGCATTTT. This translates into CASSPGAGGGNQPQHF. The chain recombines TRBV18 with TRBJ1-5; 7 positions match TRBD1. This CDR3 has 16 amino acids. Germline assignment: CDR1 KGHSH and CDR2 LQKENI. With V trimmed by 3 bases and J by 2 bases, 7 bases remained unmatched. Variable domain in full (rest from reference TRBV18 and TRBJ1-5): NAGVMQNPRHLVRRRGQEARLRCSPMKGHSHVYWYRQLPEEGLKFMVYLQKENIIDESGMPKERFSAEFPKEGPSILRIQQVVRGDSAAYFCASSPGAGGGNQPQHFGDGTRLSIL.